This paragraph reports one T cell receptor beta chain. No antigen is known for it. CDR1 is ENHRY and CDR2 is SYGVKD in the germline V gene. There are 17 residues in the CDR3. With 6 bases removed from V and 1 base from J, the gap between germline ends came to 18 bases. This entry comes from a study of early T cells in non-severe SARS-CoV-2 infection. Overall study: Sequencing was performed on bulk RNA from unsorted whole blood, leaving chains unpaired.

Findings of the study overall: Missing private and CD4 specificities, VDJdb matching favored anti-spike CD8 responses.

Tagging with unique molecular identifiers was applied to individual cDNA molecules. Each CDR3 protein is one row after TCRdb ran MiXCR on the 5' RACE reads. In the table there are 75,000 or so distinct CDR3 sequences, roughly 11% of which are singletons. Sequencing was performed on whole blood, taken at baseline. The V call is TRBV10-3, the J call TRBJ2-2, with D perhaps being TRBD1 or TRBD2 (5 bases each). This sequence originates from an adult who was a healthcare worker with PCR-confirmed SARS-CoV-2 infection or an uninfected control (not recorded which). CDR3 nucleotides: TGTGCCATCAGCGTCTTGGGGACGGGAAAGAACACCGGGGAGCTGTTTTTT. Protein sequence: CAISVLGTGKNTGELFF.